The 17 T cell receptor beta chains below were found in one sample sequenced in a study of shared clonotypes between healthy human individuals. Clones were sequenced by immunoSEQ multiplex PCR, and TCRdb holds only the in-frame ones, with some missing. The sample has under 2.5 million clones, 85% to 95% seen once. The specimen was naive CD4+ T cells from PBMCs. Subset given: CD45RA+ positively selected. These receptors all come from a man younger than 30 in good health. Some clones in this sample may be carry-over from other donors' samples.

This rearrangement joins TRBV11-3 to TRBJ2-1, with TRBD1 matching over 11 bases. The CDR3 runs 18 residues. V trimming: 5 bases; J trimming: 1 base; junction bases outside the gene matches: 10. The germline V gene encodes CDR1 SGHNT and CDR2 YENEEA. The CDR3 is CASSLGTGGPFSYNEQFF. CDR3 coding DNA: TGTGCCAGCAGCCTCGGGACAGGGGGGCCCTTTTCCTACAATGAGCAGTTCTTC.

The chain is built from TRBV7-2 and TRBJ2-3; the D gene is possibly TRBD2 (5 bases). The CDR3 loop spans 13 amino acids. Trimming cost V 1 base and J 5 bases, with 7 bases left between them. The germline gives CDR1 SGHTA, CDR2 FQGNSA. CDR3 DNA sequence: TGTGCCAGCAGCTTAGAACTAGAAGATACGCAGTATTTT. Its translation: CASSLELEDTQYF. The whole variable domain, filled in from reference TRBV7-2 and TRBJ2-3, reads GAGVSQSPSNKVTEKGKDVELRCDPISGHTALYWYRQSLGQGLEFLIYFQGNSAPDKSGLPSDRFSAERTGGSVSTLTIQRTQQEDSAVYLCASSLELEDTQYFGPGTRLTVL.

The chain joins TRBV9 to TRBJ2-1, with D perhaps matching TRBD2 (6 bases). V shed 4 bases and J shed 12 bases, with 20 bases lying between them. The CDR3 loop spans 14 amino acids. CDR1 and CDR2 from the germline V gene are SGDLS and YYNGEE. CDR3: CASSNLPSVGGQFF. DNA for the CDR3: TGTGCCAGCAGCAACCTACCTTCGGTGGGGGGGCAGTTCTTC.

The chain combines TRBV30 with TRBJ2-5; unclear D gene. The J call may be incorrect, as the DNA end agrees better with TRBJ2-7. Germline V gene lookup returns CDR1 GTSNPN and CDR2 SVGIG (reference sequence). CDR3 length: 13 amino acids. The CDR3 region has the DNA TGTGCCTGGAGTGTGGGTTTAGCTTACGAGCAGTACTTC. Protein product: CAWSVGLAYEQYF.

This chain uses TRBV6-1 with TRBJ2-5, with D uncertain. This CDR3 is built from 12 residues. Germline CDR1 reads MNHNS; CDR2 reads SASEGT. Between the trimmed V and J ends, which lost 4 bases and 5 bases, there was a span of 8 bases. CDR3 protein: CASSARLETQYF. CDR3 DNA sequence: TGTGCCAGCAGTGCCAGGTTGGAGACCCAGTACTTC.

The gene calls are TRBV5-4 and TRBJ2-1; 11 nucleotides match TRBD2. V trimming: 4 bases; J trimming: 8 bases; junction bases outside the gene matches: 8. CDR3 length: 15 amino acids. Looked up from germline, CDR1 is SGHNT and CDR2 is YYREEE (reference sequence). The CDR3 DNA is TGTGCCAGCAGCCGCCGACTAGCGGGAATAGATGAGCAGTTCTTC. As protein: CASSRRLAGIDEQFF.

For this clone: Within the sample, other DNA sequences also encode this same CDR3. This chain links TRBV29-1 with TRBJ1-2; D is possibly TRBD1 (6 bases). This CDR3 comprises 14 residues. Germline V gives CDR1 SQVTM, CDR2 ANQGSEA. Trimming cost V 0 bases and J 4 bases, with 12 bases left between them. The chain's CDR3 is CSVEDRGGSYGYTF. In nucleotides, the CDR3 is TGCAGCGTTGAAGATCGTGGGGGCAGCTATGGCTACACCTTC.

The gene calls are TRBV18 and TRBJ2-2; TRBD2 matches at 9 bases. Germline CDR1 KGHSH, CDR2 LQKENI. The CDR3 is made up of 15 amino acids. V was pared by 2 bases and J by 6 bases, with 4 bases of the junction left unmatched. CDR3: CASSPETSGSGELFF. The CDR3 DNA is TGTGCCAGCTCACCAGAAACTAGCGGGTCCGGGGAGCTGTTTTTT. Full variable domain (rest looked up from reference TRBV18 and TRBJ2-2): NAGVMQNPRHLVRRRGQEARLRCSPMKGHSHVYWYRQLPEEGLKFMVYLQKENIIDESGMPKERFSAEFPKEGPSILRIQQVVRGDSAAYFCASSPETSGSGELFFGEGSRLTVL.

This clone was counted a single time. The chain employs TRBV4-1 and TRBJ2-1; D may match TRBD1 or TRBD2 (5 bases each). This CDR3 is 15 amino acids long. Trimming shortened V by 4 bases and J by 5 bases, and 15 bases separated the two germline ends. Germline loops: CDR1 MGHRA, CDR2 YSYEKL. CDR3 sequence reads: CASSPRDPRHNEQFF. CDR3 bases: TGCGCCAGCAGCCCCCGGGACCCGAGGCACAATGAGCAGTTCTTC.

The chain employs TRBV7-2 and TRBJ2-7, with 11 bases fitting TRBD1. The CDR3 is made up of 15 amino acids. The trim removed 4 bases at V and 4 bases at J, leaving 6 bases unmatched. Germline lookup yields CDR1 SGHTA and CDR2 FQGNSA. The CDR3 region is CASSSGTGGSYEQYF. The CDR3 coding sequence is TGTGCCAGCAGCTCCGGGACAGGGGGTTCATACGAGCAGTACTTC.

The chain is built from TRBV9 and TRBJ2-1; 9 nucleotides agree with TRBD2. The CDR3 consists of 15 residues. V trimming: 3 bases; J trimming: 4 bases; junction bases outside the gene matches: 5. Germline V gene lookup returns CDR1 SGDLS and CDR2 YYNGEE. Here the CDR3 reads CASSAQAGGYNEQFF. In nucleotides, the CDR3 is TGTGCCAGCAGCGCCCAAGCGGGGGGATACAATGAGCAGTTCTTC.

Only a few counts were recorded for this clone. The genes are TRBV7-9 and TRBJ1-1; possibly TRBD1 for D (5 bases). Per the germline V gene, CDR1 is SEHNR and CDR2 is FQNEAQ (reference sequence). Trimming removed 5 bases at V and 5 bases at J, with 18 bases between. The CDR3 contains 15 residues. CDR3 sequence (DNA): TGTGCCAGCAGCCCCGGGTGGGACCGTCAAACTGAAGCTTTCTTT. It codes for CASSPGWDRQTEAFF.

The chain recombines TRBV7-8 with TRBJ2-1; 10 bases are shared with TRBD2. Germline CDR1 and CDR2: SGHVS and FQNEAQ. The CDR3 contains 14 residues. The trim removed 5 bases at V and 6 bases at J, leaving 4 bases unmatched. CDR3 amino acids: CASSPRTSGNEQFF. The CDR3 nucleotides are TGTGCCAGCAGCCCCCGGACTAGCGGCAATGAGCAGTTCTTC.

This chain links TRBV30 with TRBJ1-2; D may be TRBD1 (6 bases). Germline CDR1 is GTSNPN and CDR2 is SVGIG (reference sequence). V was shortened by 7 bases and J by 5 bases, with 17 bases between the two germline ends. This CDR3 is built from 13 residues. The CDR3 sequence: CALWTARGYGYTF. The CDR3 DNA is TGTGCCTTGTGGACAGCTAGGGGTTATGGCTACACCTTC.

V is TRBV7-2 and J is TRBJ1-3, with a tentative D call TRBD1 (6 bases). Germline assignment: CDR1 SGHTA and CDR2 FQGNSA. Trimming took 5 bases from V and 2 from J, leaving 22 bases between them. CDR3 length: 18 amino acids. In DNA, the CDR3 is TGTGCCAGCAGCCCCTACTTGCCTGCACAGGGTGCTGGAAACACCATATATTTT. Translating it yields CASSPYLPAQGAGNTIYF.

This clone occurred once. The CDR3 region is CASSPDNPGQETQYF. In DNA form, the CDR3 reads TGTGCCAGTAGCCCAGACAACCCAGGGCAAGAGACCCAGTACTTC. The chain recombines TRBV19 with TRBJ2-5; tentative D call: TRBD1 (5 bases). The V gene's germline CDR1 is LNHDA and CDR2 SQIVND (reference sequence). The V gene lost 6 bases and the J gene lost 2 bases, with 16 bases spanning the gap. CDR3 size: 15 residues. The variable domain in full, with the rest retrieved from reference TRBV19 and TRBJ2-5, is DGGITQSPKYLFRKEGQNVTLSCEQNLNHDAMYWYRQDPGQGLRLIYYSQIVNDFQKGDIAEGYSVSREKKESFPLTVTSAQKNPTAFYLCASSPDNPGQETQYFGPGTRLLVL.

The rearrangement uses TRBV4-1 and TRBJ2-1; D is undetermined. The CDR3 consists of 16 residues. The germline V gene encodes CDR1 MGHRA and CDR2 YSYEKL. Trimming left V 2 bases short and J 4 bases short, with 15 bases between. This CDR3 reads CASSQIPMGPYNEQFF. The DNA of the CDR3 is TGCGCCAGCAGCCAAATTCCTATGGGCCCTTACAATGAGCAGTTCTTC.